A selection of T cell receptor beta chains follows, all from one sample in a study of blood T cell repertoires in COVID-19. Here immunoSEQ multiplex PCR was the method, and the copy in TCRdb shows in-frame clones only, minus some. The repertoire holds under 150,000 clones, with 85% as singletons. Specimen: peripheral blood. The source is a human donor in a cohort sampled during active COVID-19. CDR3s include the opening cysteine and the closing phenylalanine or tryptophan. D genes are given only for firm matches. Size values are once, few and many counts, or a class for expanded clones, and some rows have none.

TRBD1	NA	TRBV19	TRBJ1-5	CASSIGDSSNQPQHF	TGTGCCAGTAGTATAGGGGACAGTAGCAATCAGCCCCAGCATTTT
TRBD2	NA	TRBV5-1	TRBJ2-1	CASSSRTGGYNEQFF	TGCGCCAGCAGCTCCCGGACGGGGGGTTACAATGAGCAGTTCTTC
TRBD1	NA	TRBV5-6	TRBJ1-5	CASSLWQGASFGNQPQHF	TGTGCCAGCAGCTTGTGGCAGGGGGCTTCCTTTGGCAATCAGCCCCAGCATTTT
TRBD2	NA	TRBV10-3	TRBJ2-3	CAISESIRLASPADTQYF	TGTGCCATCAGTGAGTCGATCCGACTAGCTAGCCCCGCAGATACGCAGTATTTT
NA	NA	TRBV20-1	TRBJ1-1	CSAGGDVQAFF	TGCAGTGCAGGCGGGGACGTCCAAGCTTTCTTT
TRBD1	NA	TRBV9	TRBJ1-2	CASSVGGQGIANYGYTF	TGTGCCAGCAGCGTAGGTGGACAGGGAATAGCTAACTATGGCTACACCTTC
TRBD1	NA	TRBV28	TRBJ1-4	CASSYQTGGNEKLFF	TGTGCCAGCAGTTACCAGACAGGGGGGAATGAAAAACTGTTTTTT
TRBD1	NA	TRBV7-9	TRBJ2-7	CASSRTGEAYEQYF	TGTGCCAGCAGCAGGACAGGAGAGGCCTACGAGCAGTACTTC
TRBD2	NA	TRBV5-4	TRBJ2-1	CASSQGTSGGYNEQFF	TGTGCCAGCAGCCAAGGGACTAGCGGGGGGTACAATGAGCAGTTCTTC
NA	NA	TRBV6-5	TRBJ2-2	CASRAPQGNTGELFF	TGTGCCAGCAGGGCACCCCAGGGGAACACCGGGGAGCTGTTTTTT
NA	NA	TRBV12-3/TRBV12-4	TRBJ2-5	CASSPRLQETQYF	TGTGCCAGCAGCCCCAGGCTCCAAGAGACCCAGTACTTC
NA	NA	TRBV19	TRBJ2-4	CASKGAGLPTRDIQYF	TGTGCCAGTAAGGGCGCCGGACTCCCGACACGGGACATTCAGTACTTC
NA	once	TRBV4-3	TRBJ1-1	CASSQEGTGGTEAFF	TGCGCCAGCAGCCAAGAAGGGACGGGGGGAACTGAAGCTTTCTTT
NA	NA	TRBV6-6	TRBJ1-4	CASSLGQGNEKLFF	TGTGCCAGCAGTTTGGGTCAGGGTAATGAAAAACTGTTTTTT
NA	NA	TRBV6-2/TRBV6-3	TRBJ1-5	CASSYLGVINQPQHF	TGTGCCAGCAGTTACCTGGGAGTGATCAATCAGCCCCAGCATTTT
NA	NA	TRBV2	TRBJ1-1	CASTLRGTEAFF	TGTGCCAGCACCCTAAGGGGGACCGAAGCTTTCTTT
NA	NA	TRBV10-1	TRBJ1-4	CASNPGFRSEKLFF	TGCGCCAGCAATCCGGGGTTCCGTAGTGAAAAACTGTTTTTT
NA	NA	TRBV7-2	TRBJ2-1	CASSLGGGDYNEQFF	TGTGCCAGCAGCTTAGGAGGGGGAGACTACAATGAGCAGTTCTTC
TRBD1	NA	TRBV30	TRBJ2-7	CAWSVGLDRHEQYF	TGTGCCTGGAGTGTGGGTCTGGACAGGCACGAGCAGTACTTC
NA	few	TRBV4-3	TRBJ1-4	CASSQDWRDEKLFF	TGCGCCAGCAGCCAAGATTGGAGAGATGAAAAACTGTTTTTT
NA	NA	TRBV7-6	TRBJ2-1	CASSQTTLNYNEQFF	TGTGCCAGCAGCCAGACTACTCTAAATTACAATGAGCAGTTCTTC
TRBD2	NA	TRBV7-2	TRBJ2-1	CASSPRAGGDYNEQFF	TGTGCCAGCAGCCCACGGGCGGGGGGGGACTACAATGAGCAGTTCTTC
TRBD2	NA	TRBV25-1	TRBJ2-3	CASSPLAGAYTDTQYF	TGTGCCAGCAGTCCCCTAGCGGGGGCCTACACAGATACGCAGTATTTT